The TCR beta chain described here comes from a study of blood T cell repertoires in COVID-19. Study-wide background: The United States, Italy and Spain supplied acute and convalescent COVID-19 samples.

Trimming removed 7 bases from V and 5 bases from J, with 22 bases in between. In germline, CDR1 is SEHNR, CDR2 FQNEAQ (reference sequence). The CDR3 runs 16 residues. Original data processing: Nucleated cell counts were estimated from reference gene primer amplification. Only in-frame clones appear in the TCRdb table, and some are missing; sequencing was by immunoSEQ multiplex PCR. The D gene and trimming were derived from the DNA, and the V and J assignments and clone size from that table. This table holds 350,000 or so clones, less than 90% found once. Those who participated ranged in age from roughly 18 to 90 years and resided in 24 US areas. Which cohort a participant joined came from the clinical history participants gave.

The chain combines TRBV7-9 with TRBJ2-3; a possible D gene is TRBD2 (7 bases). This clonotype was sampled from a woman aged 30 to 39 who had recovered from COVID-19. Material for sequencing was PBMCs or T cells enriched from blood (not recorded which). CDR3 nucleotides: TGTGCCAGCATCCTGATAAGGGGGGGCCGGGGAGATACGCAGTATTTT. Its translation: CASILIRGGRGDTQYF.